This is a list of T cell receptor beta chains from one sample in a study of beta chain features in type 1 diabetes. Generated by immunoSEQ multiplex PCR, the TCRdb table keeps only in-frame clones and is missing some. Among approximately 300,000 clones listed, approximately 11% were seen once. The sequencing input was naive CD4+ T cells from blood. Receptor source: a woman aged 25 to 39 in good health. Each CDR3 is given with its conserved first and last residue. The order of the fields is CDR3 length, D gene, clone size, J gene, V gene, CDR3 protein, CDR3 DNA. D genes are given only for firm matches. Size is omitted from some rows. Given values are once, few, many or a class for expanded clones.

>15|TRBD2|.|TRBJ2-1|TRBV15
CATSYGGSGANEQFF
TGTGCCACCAGCTACGGTGGTAGCGGGGCAAATGAGCAGTTCTTC
>15|.|.|TRBJ1-5|TRBV5-1
CASSLAGGVDQPQHF
TGCGCCAGCAGCTTGGCGGGGGGAGTAGATCAGCCCCAGCATTTT
>16|.|.|TRBJ1-3|TRBV5-1
CASSSLDSKSGNTIYF
TGCGCCAGCAGCTCTCTAGACAGCAAATCTGGAAACACCATATATTTT
>15|TRBD1|.|TRBJ1-2|TRBV30
CAWSTGQGANYGYTF
TGTGCCTGGAGTACTGGACAGGGAGCTAACTATGGCTACACCTTC
>13|.|few|TRBJ1-1|TRBV14
CASSQQGVTEAFF
TGTGCCAGCAGCCAGCAAGGGGTCACTGAAGCTTTCTTT
>16|.|.|TRBJ1-5|TRBV6-1
CASSEGQIYSNQPQHF
TGTGCCAGCAGTGAAGGACAAATTTATAGCAATCAGCCCCAGCATTTT
>15|TRBD1|.|TRBJ2-7|TRBV2
CASSEKGQGSYEQYF
TGTGCCAGCAGTGAGAAGGGACAGGGATCCTACGAGCAGTACTTC
>14|.|few|TRBJ1-4|TRBV21-1
CASSKVAGWEKLFF
TGTGCCAGCAGCAAAGTAGCGGGTTGGGAAAAACTGTTTTTT
>16|TRBD2|.|TRBJ2-1|TRBV29-1
CSVGGPGLAAHNEQFF
TGCAGCGTTGGGGGTCCGGGACTAGCAGCGCACAATGAGCAGTTCTTC
>14|.|.|TRBJ2-7|TRBV6-5
CASKVGTPPYEQYF
TGTGCCAGCAAAGTGGGGACTCCCCCCTACGAGCAGTACTTC
>17|TRBD1|few|TRBJ2-7|TRBV4-2
CASSREQGDESSYEQYF
TGTGCCAGCAGCCGAGAACAGGGGGACGAGAGCTCCTACGAGCAGTACTTC
>16|TRBD1|.|TRBJ2-1|TRBV6-5
CASSSTPGQGVGEQFF
TGTGCCAGCAGTTCTACACCGGGACAGGGGGTAGGTGAGCAGTTCTTC
>13|.|few|TRBJ1-1|TRBV6-5
CASSRGANTEAFF
TGTGCCAGCAGCCGCGGGGCGAACACTGAAGCTTTCTTT
>15|.|few|TRBJ2-5|TRBV15
CATSRVREMGETQYF
TGTGCCACCAGCAGAGTACGGGAGATGGGAGAGACCCAGTACTTC
>13|.|.|TRBJ2-3|TRBV6-5
CASSLAFKNTQYF
TGTGCCAGCAGTCTAGCTTTTAAGAATACGCAGTATTTT
>15|TRBD1|few|TRBJ2-7|TRBV4-1
CASSQGQGPSYEQYF
TGCGCCAGCAGCCAAGGACAGGGTCCCTCCTACGAGCAGTACTTC
>14|.|few|TRBJ1-2|TRBV4-3
CASSQEWQAYGYTF
TGCGCCAGCAGCCAAGAGTGGCAGGCATATGGCTACACCTTC
>15|TRBD2|.|TRBJ2-7|TRBV5-1
CASSWGLAGPDEQYF
TGCGCCAGCAGCTGGGGACTAGCGGGACCGGACGAGCAGTACTTC
>14|TRBD1|.|TRBJ2-5|TRBV11-2
CASSTGTGEETQYF
TGTGCCAGCAGCACTGGGACAGGGGAAGAGACCCAGTACTTC
>15|TRBD2|.|TRBJ2-7|TRBV7-2
CASSHPSGTKIEQYF
TGTGCCAGCAGCCACCCCAGCGGGACCAAGATCGAGCAGTACTTC
>13|TRBD2|.|TRBJ2-1|TRBV10-3
CAIRGLAGGEQFF
TGTGCCATCAGGGGACTAGCGGGAGGTGAGCAGTTCTTC
>14|.|.|TRBJ1-2|TRBV27
CASRSTGILYGYTF
TGTGCCAGCAGGTCAACAGGGATTCTCTATGGCTACACCTTC
>15|TRBD2|.|TRBJ2-7|TRBV10-3
CAISGTSGLAYEQYF
TGTGCCATCAGTGGGACTAGCGGGTTAGCCTACGAGCAGTACTTC
>13|TRBD1|.|TRBJ2-5|TRBV7-2
CASSPGQEETQYF
TGTGCCAGCAGCCCGGGACAGGAAGAGACCCAGTACTTC
>16|.|.|TRBJ1-3|TRBV28
CATRSQAGYPGNTIYF
TGTGCCACCAGATCCCAAGCAGGGTACCCTGGAAACACCATATATTTT
>13|TRBD2|.|TRBJ2-7|TRBV18
CASSPGLAYEQYF
TGTGCCAGCTCACCGGGACTAGCCTACGAGCAGTACTTC
>17|TRBD2|.|TRBJ2-1|TRBV4-3
CASSQDRTSGRNNEQFF
TGCGCCAGCAGCCAAGATAGAACTAGCGGGAGAAACAATGAGCAGTTCTTC
>15|.|.|TRBJ2-1|TRBV18
CASSVIAEGTNEQFF
TGTGCCAGCTCAGTGATTGCGGAGGGGACTAATGAGCAGTTCTTC
>14|.|.|TRBJ2-7|TRBV7-2
CASSLDRDSYEQYF
TGTGCCAGCAGCTTAGACAGGGACTCCTACGAGCAGTACTTC
>13|.|few|TRBJ1-1|TRBV25-1
CASSEEQKIEAFF
TGTGCCAGCAGTGAAGAACAGAAGATTGAAGCTTTCTTT
>19|TRBD2|few|TRBJ2-3|TRBV6-4
CASSDWGLASGFSTDTQYF
TGTGCCAGCAGTGATTGGGGTCTGGCTAGCGGGTTTAGCACAGATACGCAGTATTTT
>13|TRBD1|few|TRBJ2-2|TRBV28
CASRDRGAGELFF
TGTGCCAGCAGGGACAGGGGGGCCGGGGAGCTGTTTTTT
>15|.|.|TRBJ2-2|TRBV7-8
CASSLVRAGTGELFF
TGTGCCAGCAGCTTAGTCAGGGCCGGAACCGGGGAGCTGTTTTTT
>13|TRBD1|.|TRBJ1-2|TRBV25-1
CASRRQGAQDYTF
TGTGCCAGCAGGAGACAGGGGGCGCAAGACTACACCTTC
>17|TRBD2|.|TRBJ2-1|TRBV7-2
CASSLSPLAGGPNEQFF
TGTGCCAGCAGCTTAAGCCCACTAGCGGGAGGGCCCAATGAGCAGTTCTTC
>13|.|.|TRBJ2-2|TRBV28
CASSISSVGELFF
TGTGCCAGCAGTATCTCTAGCGTCGGGGAGCTGTTTTTT
>14|.|.|TRBJ1-1|TRBV5-6
CASSLGTVNTEAFF
TGTGCCAGCAGCTTGGGGACAGTGAACACTGAAGCTTTCTTT
>15|.|few|TRBJ1-5|TRBV18
CASSPRSVSNQPQHF
TGTGCCAGCTCACCACGTTCAGTCAGCAATCAGCCCCAGCATTTT
>15|.|few|TRBJ2-2|TRBV25-1
CASSESQGNTGELFF
TGTGCCAGCAGTGAATCACAGGGGAACACCGGGGAGCTGTTTTTT
>14|.|few|TRBJ2-7|TRBV7-9
CASSLGANGYEQYF
TGTGCCAGCAGCTTAGGGGCCAACGGATACGAGCAGTACTTC
>17|TRBD2|.|TRBJ2-3|TRBV5-1
CASSLAPTSGNFDTQYF
TGCGCCAGCAGCTTGGCCCCGACTAGCGGAAACTTCGATACGCAGTATTTT
>13|TRBD1|.|TRBJ2-1|TRBV18
CASSQTGDNEQFF
TGTGCCAGCTCACAGACAGGGGACAATGAGCAGTTCTTC
>15|.|few|TRBJ1-1|TRBV19
CASSIQAGMNTEAFF
TGTGCCAGTAGTATCCAGGCAGGGATGAACACTGAAGCTTTCTTT
>16|.|.|TRBJ1-1|TRBV18
CASSPLSAQGDTEAFF
TGTGCCAGCTCACCACTCTCTGCACAGGGTGACACTGAAGCTTTCTTT
>15|.|.|TRBJ2-7|TRBV15
CATSREASGAYEQYF
TGTGCCACCAGCAGAGAGGCAAGCGGAGCCTACGAGCAGTACTTC
>14|.|.|TRBJ1-2|TRBV5-1
CASSLRGASYGYTF
TGCGCCAGCAGCCTTCGGGGGGCGTCCTATGGCTACACCTTC